The 26 T cell receptor beta chains presented below share a single source sample, sequenced in a study of beta chain features in type 1 diabetes. Isolated RNA was reverse transcribed in full, so expressed TCRB transcripts were sequenced. Repertoires were generated with immunoSEQ multiplex PCR, while TCRdb's copy carries only in-frame clones and drops some. This table holds about 400,000 clones, roughly 12% found once. Material: naive CD4+ T cells from blood. Receptors originate from a man between 18 and 29 years old in good health.

This clone has just a few counts. This CDR3 reads CASRTGGTSTDTQYF. CDR3 bases: TGTGCCAGCCGGACGGGGGGGACGAGCACAGATACGCAGTATTTT. The chain links TRBV7-2 to TRBJ2-3; 8 nucleotides line up with TRBD2. This CDR3 has 15 residues. The ends lost 8 bases at V and 0 bases at J; junction bases unmatched: 7. Per germline, CDR1 SGHTA and CDR2 FQGNSA.

This clone came up a few times. This chain connects TRBV5-4 to TRBJ2-7; 8 bases match TRBD2. Trimming took 4 bases from V and 7 from J; bases not matched to a gene: 16. The CDR3 totals 16 residues. The V gene's germline CDR1 is SGHNT and CDR2 YYREEE (reference sequence). The CDR3 here is CASSLSRGGFGGEQYF. In nucleotides, the CDR3 is TGTGCCAGCAGCCTTTCCCGGGGGGGCTTCGGAGGTGAGCAGTACTTC.

The rearrangement links TRBV5-6 to TRBJ2-1; 9 nucleotides agree with TRBD1. The length of the CDR3 is 15 residues. V trimming: 3 bases; J trimming: 6 bases; junction bases outside the gene matches: 7. CDR1 and CDR2 (germline): SGHDT, YYEEEE. The CDR3 DNA reads as TGTGCCAGCAGCTCCGGGACAGGGATTAGCAATGAGCAGTTCTTC. As protein: CASSSGTGISNEQFF.

As regards this clone: Other nucleotide sequences in the sample specify the same CDR3. The chain links TRBV28 to TRBJ2-1; D is perhaps TRBD2 (6 bases). Trimming shortened V by 2 bases and J by 2 bases, and 10 bases separated the two germline ends. The germline gives CDR1 MDHEN, CDR2 SYDVKM. The CDR3 length is 15 residues. The CDR3 region has the DNA TGTGCCAGCAGTTTAGGAGGGCGGACCTACAATGAGCAGTTCTTC. This encodes CASSLGGRTYNEQFF.

CDR3 coding DNA: TGCGCCAGCAGCTTGGATACAGTCTATGGCTACACCTTC. This translates into CASSLDTVYGYTF. The rearrangement uses TRBV5-1 and TRBJ1-2; D not resolved. Germline CDR1 and CDR2: SGHRS and YFSETQ. V was pared by 0 bases and J by 4 bases, with 7 bases between. This CDR3 is 13 amino acids long.

This clone was seen only a few times. In the same sample, other DNA sequences code for this CDR3. CDR3 in amino acids: CASSRTRNTGELFF. CDR3 coding DNA: TGTGCCAGCAGCCGGACACGGAACACCGGGGAGCTGTTTTTT. V usage is TRBV6-5 and J usage is TRBJ2-2; a possible D gene is TRBD1 (5 bases). The V gene lost 6 bases and the J gene lost 1 base, with 9 bases spanning the gap. CDR1 is MNHEY, CDR2 SVGAGI, per germline. The CDR3 runs to 14 residues.

The genes are TRBV25-1 and TRBJ2-7; 11 nucleotides match TRBD2. CDR1 and CDR2 (germline): MGHDK, SYGVNS. This CDR3 spans 15 amino acids. The junction had 5 bases not matched to a gene; V was cut back by 5 bases and J by 2 bases. CDR3 sequence reads: CASSQGLAEPYEQYF. The CDR3 DNA sequence: TGTGCCAGCAGTCAGGGACTAGCGGAGCCCTACGAGCAGTACTTC.

Concerning this clone: The sample carries other DNA sequences with the same CDR3. The chain combines TRBV5-6 with TRBJ2-7; tentatively, D is TRBD2 (5 bases). V gave up 2 bases and J gave up 4 bases, with 7 bases separating them. This CDR3 contains 12 residues. Germline-derived CDR1 and CDR2 are SGHDT and YYEEEE. The CDR3 nucleotides are TGTGCCAGCAGCTTACCGGGGTACGAGCAGTACTTC. Amino acid sequence: CASSLPGYEQYF.

The V call is TRBV7-2, the J call TRBJ1-1; possibly TRBD1 for D (5 bases). The CDR3 extends over 14 amino acids. Germline V gives CDR1 SGHTA, CDR2 FQGNSA. Trimming left V 0 bases short and J 10 bases short, with 15 bases between. CDR3 sequence: CASSLATRGWGAFF. CDR3 bases: TGTGCCAGCAGCTTAGCTACGCGGGGGTGGGGAGCTTTCTTT. Drawing the rest from reference TRBV7-2 and TRBJ1-1, the complete variable domain is GAGVSQSPSNKVTEKGKDVELRCDPISGHTALYWYRQSLGQGLEFLIYFQGNSAPDKSGLPSDRFSAERTGGSVSTLTIQRTQQEDSAVYLCASSLATRGWGAFFGQGTRLTVV.

This clone was picked up a small number of times. This chain connects TRBV12-5 to TRBJ1-5; 7 nucleotides line up with TRBD1. V was pared by 6 bases and J by 5 bases, with 4 bases of the junction left unmatched. CDR1 is LGHNT and CDR2 is FRNRAP in the germline V gene. CDR3 length: 13 residues. The CDR3 DNA is TGTGCTAGTGGGTCCCAGGGGGATCAGCCCCAGCATTTT. Encoded protein: CASGSQGDQPQHF.

The chain carries TRBV7-3 and TRBJ2-3, with 10 positions matching TRBD2. After removal of 5 bases from V and 6 bases from J, the junction contained 8 bases not matched to a gene. CDR1 and CDR2 from the germline V gene are SGHTA and FQGTGA. The length of the CDR3 is 15 residues. The CDR3 here is CASSASSGRTDTQYF. CDR3 coding DNA: TGTGCCAGCAGCGCAAGTAGCGGGAGGACGGATACGCAGTATTTT.

The CDR3 bases are TGTGCCACCGGAACTAGCGGCTACACAGATACGCAGTATTTT. Residues: CATGTSGYTDTQYF. This chain joins TRBV2 and TRBJ2-3; 8 positions match TRBD2. The CDR3 runs 14 residues. The V segment lost 10 bases and the J segment 2 bases; nucleotides outside the gene matches: 8. CDR1 and CDR2 (germline): SNHLY, FYNNEI.

This chain uses TRBV5-4 with TRBJ2-1, with D perhaps TRBD2 (5 bases). The CDR3 is made up of 12 amino acids. The V gene lost 3 bases and the J gene lost 7 bases, with 8 bases spanning the gap. Germline V gives CDR1 SGHNT, CDR2 YYREEE (reference sequence). The DNA of the CDR3 is TGTGCCAGCAGCTCCCCGGGGAATGAGCAGTTCTTC. Its translation: CASSSPGNEQFF.

In this sample, this clone turned up once. The gene calls are TRBV25-1 and TRBJ1-1, with 8 bases aligning to TRBD1. Unmatched junction bases numbered 5, after V lost 4 bases and J lost 1 base. The germline gives CDR1 MGHDK, CDR2 SYGVNS. The CDR3 extends over 15 amino acids. The CDR3 is CASSAITGGNTEAFF. The CDR3 bases are TGTGCCAGCAGTGCAATAACAGGGGGGAACACTGAAGCTTTCTTT.

The chain employs TRBV7-2 and TRBJ2-3, with D hard to call. The ends were cut back, 1 base at V and 3 bases at J, with 5 bases in the middle. The CDR3 has 13 residues. The V gene's germline CDR1 is SGHTA and CDR2 FQGNSA. The CDR3 DNA reads TGTGCCAGCAGCTTAGAGAGTACAGATACGCAGTATTTT. The encoded protein is CASSLESTDTQYF.

This clone was seen more than once but under ten times. The rearrangement links TRBV2 to TRBJ1-5, with unresolved D. This CDR3 spans 15 amino acids. The V gene lost 0 bases and the J gene lost 4 bases, with 10 bases spanning the gap. CDR1 and CDR2 from the germline V gene are SNHLY and FYNNEI. The CDR3 is CASSEALGENQPQHF. DNA of the CDR3: TGTGCCAGCAGTGAAGCGCTCGGGGAAAATCAGCCCCAGCATTTT.

A few counts support this clone. The chain uses TRBV7-9 and TRBJ2-7, with 10 positions matching TRBD1. The germline V gene encodes CDR1 SEHNR and CDR2 FQNEAQ (reference sequence). The CDR3 sequence is 15 residues long. Trimming cost V 5 bases and J 3 bases; bases outside gene matches: 7. This CDR3 is CASSPDRGINYEQYF. For the CDR3, the DNA is TGTGCCAGCAGCCCGGACAGGGGGATCAACTACGAGCAGTACTTC.

There are a few counts of this clone. The chain uses TRBV13 and TRBJ2-7, with TRBD2 matching over 11 bases. Germline V gene lookup returns CDR1 PRHDT and CDR2 FYEKMQ (reference sequence). This CDR3 is built from 14 residues. V lost 5 bases, J lost 9 bases, and 9 bases stayed unmatched. The chain's CDR3 is CASSISGRAQRQYF. As DNA, the CDR3 is TGTGCCAGCAGCATTAGCGGGAGGGCCCAACGGCAGTACTTC. The complete variable domain, with remaining parts taken from reference TRBV13 and TRBJ2-7, reads AAGVIQSPRHLIKEKRETATLKCYPIPRHDTVYWYQQGPGQDPQFLISFYEKMQSDKGSIPDRFSAQQFSDYHSELNMSSLELGDSALYFCASSISGRAQRQYFGPGTRLTVT.

The chain has TRBV30 and TRBJ1-5; 7 bases are a match to TRBD1. After removal of 5 bases from V and 1 base from J, the junction contained 8 bases not matched to a gene. In germline, CDR1 is GTSNPN, CDR2 SVGIG (reference sequence). The CDR3 has 15 amino acids. The CDR3 reads CAWGQAGGSNQPQHF. The CDR3 region has the DNA TGTGCCTGGGGACAGGCCGGGGGAAGCAATCAGCCCCAGCATTTT.

This clone showed up just a few times. V and J are TRBV28 and TRBJ2-1; tentatively, D is TRBD2 (6 bases). CDR3 size: 15 residues. Germline values: CDR1 MDHEN, CDR2 SYDVKM. V shed 4 bases and J shed 0 bases, with 10 bases lying between them. CDR3 protein: CASSWAGSSYNEQFF. The CDR3 DNA is TGTGCCAGCAGTTGGGCGGGGAGCTCCTACAATGAGCAGTTCTTC.

The chain links TRBV6-1 to TRBJ1-1; no clear D gene. The V gene lost 5 bases and the J gene lost 2 bases, with 15 bases spanning the gap. The V gene's germline CDR1 is MNHNS and CDR2 SASEGT. The CDR3 totals 15 residues. The CDR3 here is CASSLRRGSNTEAFF. CDR3 DNA: TGTGCCAGCAGTCTCCGCCGGGGTTCCAACACTGAAGCTTTCTTT.

The V and J genes are TRBV2 and TRBJ2-3; D might be TRBD1 (6 bases). Looked up from germline, CDR1 is SNHLY and CDR2 is FYNNEI. The CDR3 is 14 amino acids. Trimming pared 5 bases from V and 5 bases from J, leaving 14 bases between. The CDR3 bases are TGTGCCAGCAGTATTCGGACAGCCATAGATACGCAGTATTTT. Its protein is CASSIRTAIDTQYF.

This chain joins TRBV9 and TRBJ2-5; TRBD2 is a possible D gene (5 bases). This CDR3 spans 14 amino acids. Trimming pared 0 bases from V and 5 bases from J, leaving 11 bases between. The germline V gene encodes CDR1 SGDLS and CDR2 YYNGEE. The DNA for the CDR3 is TGTGCCAGCAGCGTAGGAGGGCTGGAGGAGACCCAGTACTTC. Amino acids: CASSVGGLEETQYF.

This chain connects TRBV6-5 to TRBJ1-1; D is uncertain. Germline V CDR1 and CDR2: MNHEY, SVGAGI. Trimming shortened V by 6 bases and J by 5 bases, and 10 bases separated the two germline ends. The CDR3 length is 12 residues. The DNA of the CDR3 is TGTGCCAGCAGAGGAGGGATGACTGAAGCTTTCTTT. It translates to CASRGGMTEAFF.

The chain joins TRBV7-2 to TRBJ2-7; 7 bases agree with TRBD2. Unmatched junction bases numbered 7, after V lost 1 base and J lost 4 bases. Germline V CDR1 and CDR2: SGHTA, FQGNSA. There are 15 residues in the CDR3. The chain's CDR3 is CASSLGAGEQYEQYF. In DNA, the CDR3 is TGTGCCAGCAGCTTAGGGGCGGGAGAACAATACGAGCAGTACTTC.

This clone showed up just once. The chain combines TRBV4-3 with TRBJ1-4; 7 positions match TRBD1. The CDR3 spans 16 residues. The junction had 5 bases not matched to a gene; V was cut back by 0 bases and J by 4 bases. Per germline, CDR1 LGHNA and CDR2 YSLEER. CDR3 loop: CASSQDPDRDNEKLFF. CDR3 bases: TGCGCCAGCAGCCAAGATCCCGACAGGGATAATGAAAAACTGTTTTTT.